These 22 T cell receptor beta chains originate from one sample sequenced in a study of breast tumors, draining lymph nodes, adjacent tissues. The lymph nodes were axillary draining lymph nodes from breast cancer patients. One entry per CDR3 protein results from TCRdb running MiXCR on the multiplex PCR reads. Seen here are 130,000 or so distinct CDR3 sequences, around 20% observed once, and the top ten hold 2.2%. The sequencing sample was made of axillary lymph node tissue. These receptors were collected from a female donor with breast cancer. Some clones in this sample may be carry-over from other donors' samples.

This clonotype was seen ten or more times. The V call is TRBV20-1, the J call TRBJ2-3, with TRBD2 identical over 14 bases. Germline CDR1 DFQATT, CDR2 SNEGSKA (reference sequence). V dropped 4 bases and J dropped 5; count of bases not matched to a gene: 14. The CDR3 runs to 18 residues. CDR3 loop: CSANEPREGTSGRDTQYF. CDR3 in DNA: TGCAGTGCTAACGAACCAAGGGAGGGGACTAGCGGGAGAGATACGCAGTATTTT.

This clonotype was seen at least ten times. The rearrangement links TRBV12-5 to TRBJ2-3; D is uncertain. The CDR3 sequence is 14 residues long. Germline V gene data show CDR1 as LGHNT and CDR2 as FRNRAP. Deletions cut 8 bases from V and 0 bases from J, with 12 bases between. This chain's CDR3 is CASLGPLSTDTQYF. The CDR3 region has the DNA TGTGCTAGTCTAGGCCCCCTCAGCACAGATACGCAGTATTTT.

This clonotype was found many times. V gene TRBV9 combines with J gene TRBJ2-1, with 8 bases matching TRBD2. CDR3 length: 16 amino acids. Germline V gene lookup returns CDR1 SGDLS and CDR2 YYNGEE. The V and J ends lost 4 bases and 5 bases, in that order; junction bases with no gene match: 11. The CDR3 DNA follows: TGTGCCAGCAGCCCCGTTCAGAGCGGGGGAAACAATGAGCAGTTCTTC. Amino acids: CASSPVQSGGNNEQFF.

This clonotype has at least ten counts. The junction does not match germline at one end; this may be a read error. The rearrangement uses TRBV7-7 and TRBJ2-5; 7 positions agree with TRBD2. CDR3 length: 16 amino acids. The V gene's germline CDR1 is SSHAT and CDR2 FNYEAQ (reference sequence). The CDR3 reads CASTPYLRTSDETQYF. The CDR3 nucleotides are TGTGCTAGCACCCCCTACCTCCGGACTAGTGATGAGACCCAGTACTTC.

In this sample, this clonotype turned up many times. The rearrangement links TRBV20-1 to TRBJ2-7; 9 bases are a match to TRBD2. The CDR3 loop spans 16 amino acids. Germline V gives CDR1 DFQATT, CDR2 SNEGSKA (reference sequence). V lost 0 bases and J lost 7; bases outside the gene matches: 13. The CDR3: CSARDLASGELGEQYF. Here the CDR3 DNA reads TGCAGTGCTAGAGATCTGGCTAGCGGGGAACTCGGGGAGCAGTACTTC.

Many counts were recorded for this clonotype. V is TRBV5-8 and J is TRBJ2-7; D is possibly TRBD1 (5 bases). Between the trimmed V and J ends, which lost 3 bases and 13 bases, there was a span of 17 bases. The CDR3 loop spans 12 amino acids. In germline, CDR1 is SGHTS, CDR2 YDEGEE. The CDR3 sequence is CASSWFDSGGYF. DNA of the CDR3: TGTGCCAGCAGCTGGTTCGACAGTGGTGGATACTTC. The full variable domain, completed using reference TRBV5-8 and TRBJ2-7, is EAGVTQSPTHLIKTRGQQATLRCSPISGHTSVYWYQQALGLGLQFLLWYDEGEERNRGNFPPRFSGRQFPNYSSELNVNALELEDSALYLCASSWFDSGGYFGPGTRLTVT.

In its sample, this clonotype was seen many times. The rearrangement joins TRBV7-2 to TRBJ2-1; 10 nucleotides line up with TRBD2. V shed 1 base and J 8 bases; nucleotides not matched to a gene: 5. The CDR3 loop spans 15 amino acids. CDR1 is SGHTA, CDR2 FQGNSA, per germline. CDR3 amino acids: CASSLVLAGDYEQFF. In DNA form, the CDR3 reads TGTGCCAGCAGCTTAGTTCTAGCGGGAGACTATGAGCAGTTCTTC.

The sample holds many counts of this clonotype. The chain combines TRBV12-5 with TRBJ2-1; 11 positions match TRBD1. This CDR3 is 16 amino acids long. Germline lookup yields CDR1 LGHNT and CDR2 FRNRAP. J gave up 7 bases and V 2 bases, and 7 bases lay outside the gene matches. DNA for the CDR3: TGTGCTAGTGGTTTGAGGGACAGGGGGTTTGGTAATGAGCAGTTCTTC. This encodes CASGLRDRGFGNEQFF.

Remarks on this clonotype: This may come from a read error, since a much larger clone is one base off. V gene TRBV5-1 combines with J gene TRBJ2-1, with a possible D match to TRBD1 (5 bases). Looked up from germline, CDR1 is SGHRS and CDR2 is YFSETQ. V lost 4 bases to trimming and J lost 15 bases, with 20 bases between them. The CDR3 is made up of 13 amino acids. Here the CDR3 DNA reads TGCGCCAGCAGCCCCGAAGCGCAGGGTCAGCGGTTCTTC. It codes for CASSPEAQGQRFF.

This clonotype was counted many times. This chain links TRBV5-1 with TRBJ1-5; D remains ambiguous. Trimming removed 3 bases from V and 0 bases from J, with 16 bases in between. Germline CDR1 SGHRS, CDR2 YFSETQ. CDR3 length: 17 residues. CDR3 sequence: CASSSPREGYSNQPQHF. CDR3 bases: TGCGCCAGCAGCTCCCCCCGGGAAGGGTATAGCAATCAGCCCCAGCATTTT.

This clonotype was seen many times. This sequence joins TRBV6-5 and TRBJ2-7, with D possibly TRBD1 on 6 matching bases. V lost 8 bases and J 4 bases, leaving 21 bases between the germline ends. The CDR3 is 15 amino acids. Germline CDR1 MNHEY, CDR2 SVGAGI. CDR3 amino acids: CASSLGRRQVYEQYF. The CDR3 region has the DNA TGTGCCAGCTCATTAGGGCGGAGACAGGTATACGAGCAGTACTTC.

In its sample, this clonotype was seen many times. The DNA of the CDR3 is TGTGCCAGCAGCTTAGCGTCGGCCGACGAGCAGTACTTC. Translating it yields CASSLASADEQYF. V is TRBV7-9 and J is TRBJ2-7, with D uncertain. From germline, CDR1 is SEHNR and CDR2 FQNEAQ (reference sequence). The CDR3 is 13 amino acids. The V end was cut by 0 bases, the J end by 5 bases, with 8 bases between.

The sample holds many counts of this clonotype. The genes are TRBV12-5 and TRBJ2-7, with 10 bases matching TRBD2. J gave up 0 bases and V 7 bases, and 9 bases lay outside the gene matches. In germline, CDR1 is LGHNT, CDR2 FRNRAP. CDR3 length equals 16 residues. In nucleotides, the CDR3 is TGTGCTAGTGCCCATAGAGCGGGGGGGTCCTCCTACGAGCAGTACTTC. Translated: CASAHRAGGSSYEQYF.

Turning to this clonotype: This clone may be a read error of a much larger clone one base away. The chain combines TRBV20-1 with TRBJ2-6, with D maybe TRBD2 (6 bases). V lost 5 bases, J lost 8 bases, and 16 bases lay in between. This CDR3 is built from 14 residues. Germline V gene sequence: CDR1 DFQATT, CDR2 SNEGSKA (reference sequence). The chain's CDR3 is CSACMAGRPNVLTF. In DNA form, the CDR3 reads TGCAGTGCTTGTATGGCAGGGAGGCCCAACGTCCTGACTTTC.

This clonotype was detected many times. The V gene is TRBV18, the J gene TRBJ2-5; D is unresolved. The V end lost 2 bases, the J end lost 5 bases, and 12 bases lay between the germline ends. The CDR3 totals 14 residues. The germline V gene encodes CDR1 KGHSH and CDR2 LQKENI. In DNA, the CDR3 is TGTGCCAGCTCACCAGAGAGGCAGAGGGAGACCCAGTACTTC. Translating gives CASSPERQRETQYF.

The chain has TRBV7-2 and TRBJ1-2; no definite D call. The CDR3 contains 14 residues. Germline CDR1 reads SGHTA; CDR2 reads FQGNSA. The V end was cut by 10 bases, the J end by 5 bases, with 20 bases between. The CDR3 coding sequence is TGTGCCATCATACCCTCCCCGGGGATGTATGGCTACACCTTC. It is translated as CAIIPSPGMYGYTF.

In this sample, this clonotype turned up many times. This chain uses TRBV5-1 with TRBJ2-2, with 13 bases lining up with TRBD2. The CDR3 loop spans 16 amino acids. The junction had 8 bases not matched to a gene; V was cut back by 4 bases and J by 8 bases. Germline CDR1 and CDR2: SGHRS and YFSETQ. The CDR3 region is CASSLGLAGEGGELFF. As DNA, the CDR3 is TGCGCCAGCAGCCTTGGACTAGCGGGAGAAGGAGGGGAGCTGTTTTTT.

This clonotype appeared a few times. One base away lies a much larger clone, so this may be a sequencing read error. The genes are TRBV12-3 or TRBV12-4 and TRBJ2-1; 10 bases are a match to TRBD2. V shed 6 bases, J shed 6 bases, and the junction held 11 bases outside the gene matches. The CDR3 sequence is 16 residues long. The CDR3 loop reads CASSWISGRKFNEQFF. DNA of the CDR3: TGTGCCAGCAGCTGGATTAGCGGGAGGAAGTTCAATGAGCAGTTCTTC.

Regarding this clonotype: This could be a read error, since a much larger clone is one nucleotide away. The chain recombines TRBV19 with TRBJ2-7, with 12 positions matching TRBD2. The DNA end is a closer match to TRBJ2-1, so the J assignment may be wrong. CDR1 and CDR2 from the germline V gene are LNHDA and SQIVND (reference sequence). The CDR3 totals 13 residues. CDR3 nucleotides: TGTGCCAGTAGTTTGACTAGCGGGAGCGAGCAGTTCTTC. This sequence encodes CASSLTSGSEQFF.

This clonotype came up a few times. The chain has TRBV3-1 and TRBJ1-5; no firm D call. There are 14 residues in the CDR3. Trimming took 1 base from V and 4 from J, leaving 8 bases between them. CDR1 is LGHDT, CDR2 YNNKEL, per germline (reference sequence). The CDR3 loop is CASSQAVRNQPQHF. The CDR3 DNA is TGTGCCAGCAGCCAAGCGGTCAGGAATCAGCCCCAGCATTTT.

Regarding this clonotype: No conserved phenylalanine or tryptophan ends this CDR3, so it is likely a read error. The chain uses TRBV28 and TRBJ2-5; either TRBD1 or TRBD2 may fit D (6 bases each). V was shortened by 6 bases and J by 0 bases, with 20 bases between the two germline ends. The V gene's germline CDR1 is MDHEN and CDR2 SYDVKM. This CDR3 spans 17 amino acids. The CDR3 DNA reads as TGTGCCAGCAGCACCACCCGGGCAGGGGAGGACCAAGAGACCCAGTACCTC. Its protein product is CASSTTRAGEDQETQYL.

At least ten counts were recorded for this clonotype. The rearrangement uses TRBV28 and TRBJ2-3; no definite D call. The V and J ends lost 9 bases and 4 bases respectively, with 14 bases between them. CDR1 and CDR2 (germline): MDHEN, SYDVKM. CDR3 length: 13 amino acids. The CDR3 DNA follows: TGTGCCAGTCGCCTAGGTGGAGCAGATACGCAGTATTTT. Translating it yields CASRLGGADTQYF.